A selection of T cell receptor beta chains follows, all from one sample in a study of T cell changes during pregnancy in multiple sclerosis. Sequenced by immunoSEQ multiplex PCR; TCRdb stores in-frame clones only, minus some. The profile covers around 92,000 clones, with about 94% appearing a single time and 2.2% taken by the ten largest. The input for sequencing was peripheral blood, taken in the third trimester of pregnancy. The source of these receptors is a female donor with multiple sclerosis, enrolled in a pregnancy study. Each CDR3 is given with its conserved first and last residue. The order of the fields is D gene, clone size, J gene, V gene, CDR3 DNA, CDR3 protein. D genes are given only for firm matches. Clone size, where shown, is once, few, many, or a class for clones that have expanded.

>NA|NA|TRBJ2-7|TRBV28
TGTGCCACCCACCTGCCGGCCAGAGGACAAAACGAGCAGTACTTC
CATHLPARGQNEQYF
>TRBD2|NA|TRBJ2-3|TRBV30
TGTGCCTGCGGGACTAGCGGCACAGATACGCAGTATTTT
CACGTSGTDTQYF
>TRBD1|NA|TRBJ2-1|TRBV29-1
TGCAGCGTTGGGACAGGGGTTCCTGAGCAGTTCTTC
CSVGTGVPEQFF
>NA|NA|TRBJ2-1|TRBV19
TGTGCCAGTAGTAGAGCGGTCTCCTACAATGAGCAGTTCTTC
CASSRAVSYNEQFF
>NA|NA|TRBJ2-7|TRBV5-5
TGTGCCAGCAGCTTGGCCGATAGCGGCCCCTACGAGCAGTACTTC
CASSLADSGPYEQYF
>TRBD1|NA|TRBJ1-4|TRBV28
TGTGCCAGCAGTTCTCGGACAGGGGGGAGGTTTAATGAAAAACTGTTTTTT
CASSSRTGGRFNEKLFF
>TRBD2|NA|TRBJ2-3|TRBV28
TGTGCCAGCAGCTACTATAGCGGGAGGGCCGACGATACGCAGTATTTT
CASSYYSGRADDTQYF
>NA|NA|TRBJ1-5|TRBV18
TGTGCCAGCTCACCACAGCAGGAAAATCAGCCCCAGCATTTT
CASSPQQENQPQHF
>NA|NA|TRBJ2-2|TRBV5-4
TGTGCCAGCAGCTACCCCGAGGGAAGGGAGCTGTTTTTT
CASSYPEGRELFF
>NA|NA|TRBJ2-7|TRBV5-6
TGTGCCAGCAGTCCTCCCGGGTCACACTACGAGCAGTACTTC
CASSPPGSHYEQYF
>NA|NA|TRBJ2-5|TRBV4-2
TGTGCCAGCGGAGGTGGACTACCTCGGGAGACCCAGTACTTC
CASGGGLPRETQYF
>NA|NA|TRBJ2-7|TRBV27
TGTGCCAGCAGTTTATCCCAGCCCGAGGACGAGCAGTACTTC
CASSLSQPEDEQYF
>NA|NA|TRBJ2-1|TRBV19
TGTGCCAGCAAGCGGGCGGGAAACTACAATGAGCAGTTCTTC
CASKRAGNYNEQFF
>NA|NA|TRBJ1-2|TRBV6-5
TGTGCCAGCAGCGACCGGCGGGGCTACACCTTC
CASSDRRGYTF
>TRBD2|once|TRBJ2-5|TRBV30
TGTGCCTGGAGTCAAGCCGGGAGGGAGACCCAGTACTTC
CAWSQAGRETQYF
>NA|NA|TRBJ2-7|TRBV7-2
TGTGCCAGCAGCTCGAGCTCCTACGAGCAGTACTTC
CASSSSSYEQYF
>NA|NA|TRBJ2-3|TRBV19
TGTGCCAGTAAACACAGGTACACAGATACGCAGTATTTT
CASKHRYTDTQYF
>TRBD1|NA|TRBJ1-1|TRBV27
TGTGCCAGCCAGAAAGGGACAGGGGGCCCCCGCAGGACTGAAGCTTTCTTT
CASQKGTGGPRRTEAFF
>TRBD1|NA|TRBJ1-5|TRBV2
TGTGCCAGCACTAAGGACAGGGGGCACAATCAGCCCCAGCATTTT
CASTKDRGHNQPQHF
>TRBD1|NA|TRBJ2-1|TRBV27
TGTGCCAGCAGTGGGGACAGGGACTCCTACAATGAGCAGTTCTTC
CASSGDRDSYNEQFF
>TRBD1|NA|TRBJ2-3|TRBV15
TGTGCCACCAGCAGCGACAGGGTGCTTAGCGTGGACACAGATACGCAGTATTTT
CATSSDRVLSVDTDTQYF
>NA|NA|TRBJ2-5|TRBV30
TGTGCCTGGAGTTGGGCAGGACAAGAGACCCAGTACTTC
CAWSWAGQETQYF
>NA|NA|TRBJ2-5|TRBV28
TGTGCCAGCAGTTTGTCCCGCCAAGAGACCCAGTACTTC
CASSLSRQETQYF
>NA|NA|TRBJ1-5|TRBV28
TGTGCCAGCAGTTTCAGCGGGGCGGCCTATAGCAATCAGCCCCAGCATTTT
CASSFSGAAYSNQPQHF
>NA|NA|TRBJ2-3|TRBV2
TGTGCCAACGACAGAGAAACTAGCACAGATACGCAGTATTTT
CANDRETSTDTQYF
>TRBD1|NA|TRBJ1-5|TRBV19
TGTGCCAGTAGGTCGCCGGGACAGGGCGGAGGCAATCAGCCCCAGCATTTT
CASRSPGQGGGNQPQHF
>TRBD1|NA|TRBJ2-7|TRBV19
TGTGCCAGTAGTCCCCGGGGGACAGGGGGCGGGTACGAGCAGTACTTC
CASSPRGTGGGYEQYF
>TRBD1|NA|TRBJ1-2|TRBV2
TGTGCCAGCAGTCCGGGACAGGGGGCTCTAAACTATGGCTACACCTTC
CASSPGQGALNYGYTF
>NA|NA|TRBJ2-5|TRBV18
TGTGCCAGCTCACCTATTGCGGGAATCGAGACCCAGTACTTC
CASSPIAGIETQYF
>NA|NA|TRBJ2-7|TRBV28
TGTGCCAGCAGTTCCCTCGTCAGGGCGGAGCAGTACTTC
CASSSLVRAEQYF
>TRBD2|NA|TRBJ2-7|TRBV6-6
TGTGCCAGCAGTCCCCGGGGGGCGGGAGGGCCTGGGGAGCAGTACTTC
CASSPRGAGGPGEQYF
>NA|once|TRBJ2-7|TRBV6-6
TGTGCCAGCAGTATCGGGGGATACGAGCAGTACTTC
CASSIGGYEQYF
>TRBD2|NA|TRBJ2-2|TRBV28
TGTGCCAGCAGTCTAATGGGGCTAGCGGGACGTCTCGGGGAGCTGTTTTTT
CASSLMGLAGRLGELFF
>NA|NA|TRBJ2-7|TRBV19
TGTGCCAGTAGTGAATTGGGCGGGGCTACCTACGAGCAGTACTTC
CASSELGGATYEQYF
>NA|NA|TRBJ2-1|TRBV9
TGTGCCAGCAGGAAAGACTCCACCAATGAGCAGTTCTTC
CASRKDSTNEQFF
>NA|NA|TRBJ2-4|TRBV28
TGTGCCAGCAGTTTTGGGCAGACAGTAGCCAAAAACATTCAGTACTTC
CASSFGQTVAKNIQYF
>NA|NA|TRBJ2-2|TRBV19
TGTGCCAGTAGTTGGGGGAGGTCTACCGGGGAGCTGTTTTTT
CASSWGRSTGELFF
>TRBD1|NA|TRBJ1-2|TRBV13
TGTGCCAGCAGCTTAGGAGGGGGCATTAAGGATGGCTACACCTTC
CASSLGGGIKDGYTF
>NA|NA|TRBJ1-1|TRBV28
TGTGCCAGCAGTATTTCCGGAGGGGACACTGAAGCTTTCTTT
CASSISGGDTEAFF
>TRBD2|NA|TRBJ2-7|TRBV28
TGTGCCAGCACCAACGGGGGTAGCGGGAGAGACGAGCAGTACTTC
CASTNGGSGRDEQYF
>NA|NA|TRBJ1-2|TRBV5-6
TGTGCCAGCAGTGGGGGGGTTGACTATGGCTACACCTTC
CASSGGVDYGYTF
>NA|once|TRBJ2-4|TRBV7-8
TGTGCCAGCAGTTCTACACAGACAGGCCGAGGACACATTCAGTACTTC
CASSSTQTGRGHIQYF